A single sample is the source of the 5 T cell receptor beta chains below, sequenced in a study of cytomegalovirus exposure and HLA in healthy donors. Using immunoSEQ multiplex PCR, the repertoire was profiled, and TCRdb retains in-frame clones only, with some absent. The table includes about 120,000 clones, 90% to 96% detected once. The sample was PBMCs. These receptors were collected from a man aged 18 to 29 in good health and CMV-seronegative.

The chain links TRBV29-1 to TRBJ2-7; unclear D gene. CDR3 length: 11 residues. Trimming shortened V by 3 bases and J by 4 bases, and 7 bases separated the two germline ends. Per germline, CDR1 SQVTM and CDR2 ANQGSEA. CDR3 in amino acids: CSVENSYEQYF. The CDR3 nucleotides are TGCAGCGTTGAGAACAGTTACGAGCAGTACTTC.

J is TRBJ2-7 and V is TRBV28, with 12 nucleotides matching TRBD2. The CDR3 spans 15 residues. J gave up 3 bases and V 6 bases, and 6 bases lay outside the gene matches. Germline V gives CDR1 MDHEN, CDR2 SYDVKM. The CDR3 DNA is TGTGCCAGCAGAGAGAGACTAGCGGGGGTCTACGAGCAGTACTTC. As protein: CASRERLAGVYEQYF.

The J gene is TRBJ2-7, the V gene TRBV7-9; TRBD1 might be the D (5 bases). This CDR3 comprises 14 residues. The germline V and J ends were trimmed by 5 bases and 2 bases, with 13 bases remaining between them. Germline CDR1 is SEHNR and CDR2 is FQNEAQ (reference sequence). CDR3 sequence reads: CASSIGRATYEQYF. CDR3 bases: TGTGCCAGCAGCATCGGCAGGGCAACCTACGAGCAGTACTTC.

This chain connects TRBV9 to TRBJ1-5; 7 positions match TRBD1. Germline CDR1 is SGDLS and CDR2 is YYNGEE. With 0 bases clipped from V and 2 bases from J, the junction kept 2 bases outside the gene matches. This CDR3 contains 15 residues. CDR3 amino acids: CASSVAGTGNQPQHF. The CDR3 DNA follows: TGTGCCAGCAGCGTAGCCGGGACAGGCAATCAGCCCCAGCATTTT.

This sequence joins TRBV7-2 and TRBJ1-1; D is undetermined. V dropped 1 base and J dropped 7 bases, with 10 bases sitting between them. Germline values: CDR1 SGHTA, CDR2 FQGNSA. The CDR3 covers 13 residues. The DNA of the CDR3 is TGTGCCAGCAGCTTAGTTGCTAGAGGTGAAGCTTTCTTT. Its translation is CASSLVARGEAFF.